This entry describes one T cell receptor beta chain. This clonotype was seen only a few times. The antigen this receptor binds is unknown. The sample holds no much larger clone one base away, and base qualities are not on file. Using a constant-region primer and ProtoScript II reverse transcriptase, TCRbeta-specific cDNA was reverse-transcribed from about 0.45 ug total RNA. Construction of the TCRbeta libraries relied on three nested rounds of multiplex PCR, following a slightly modified ARM-PCR procedure. Each of the first two PCR rounds ran for about 10 cycles and used multiplex TRBV1-TRBV30 forward primers together with a Cbeta reverse primer. Sample barcodes and Illumina adapters were added in a final 25-cycle PCR with Deep VentR polymerase. Before sequencing, amplicons of 200-500 bp were gel-purified using a QIAquick gel extraction kit. The TCRbeta amplicons were sequenced with 250-bp paired-end reads on an Illumina HiSeq 2500. As for the original processing: Trimmomatic v0.33 was used to quality-trim the reads, and FLASH v1.2.11 was used to merge paired reads so that full CDR3 sequences could be recovered. V, D and J germline segments were assigned to the rearranged TCRbeta sequences by MiGEC v1.2.1b. Clonotype statistics, along with Shannon-Wiener diversity indices, were calculated using VDJtools v1.0.0. Except for diversity analysis, only each sample's 250 most abundant clonotypes were used in subsequent analyses to reduce sampling bias. The public reads were run again by TCRdb, first through fastp at Q25 and then through MiXCR, and only productive beta chains were kept. When rows share a CDR3 protein, they turn into one entry using the most common DNA and genes. These V and J calls are TCRdb output, not the study's own analysis. In this sample the table shows some 190,000 distinct CDR3 sequences, 50% to 75% of which occur a single time. The leading ten clones occupy roughly 76% of the sample.

These data belong to a study of tumor-infiltrating lymphocytes in primary liver carcinoma (TCRdb year 2017). General notes on the study: Surgical resection was performed in China between 2015 and early 2016 on about five patients with histopathologically diagnosed primary liver carcinoma. Each sample produced about 3.5 to 7.13 million productive TCRbeta reads, and read depth showed no significant difference between tissue types. The five patients, three men and two women aged 30 to 69 years, had hepatocellular carcinoma (four) or combined HCC and intrahepatic cholangiocarcinoma (one). The tumors of the five patients were staged as T1-T3 N0M0, with maximum diameters ranging from roughly 4 to 10 cm. TCRbeta repertoire sequencing, expression microarrays and whole-exome sequencing were combined in the study across five regions of each liver tumor, with adjacent normal tissue and blood also included. A total of around 35 specimens from 5 patients, comprising some 25 tumor regions, 5 adjacent noncancerous liver tissues and 5 peripheral blood samples, were covered by TCRbeta repertoire sequencing. High reproducibility was observed for the technical replicate repertoires, with mean shared-clone rates around 0.9 and correlation coefficients above 0.95. Study-level results and caveats: Pairs of tumor regions showed greater repertoire overlap (mean around 35%) than tumor-adjacent pairs (roughly 17%) or tumor-blood pairs (about 15%), which is consistent with antigen-driven expansion. Compared with blood, tumors had a significantly larger share of the repertoire taken up by the top 250 clones (p = 0.039). Since the samples were bulk and unsorted, there was no way to compare CD4+ and CD8+ T cell repertoires. Because only the TCR beta chain was sequenced and unpaired alpha chains were not captured, true repertoire diversity is likely underestimated. With just four or five patients in the study, the authors point out that the findings should be validated in a larger study.

TRIzol reagent was used to extract blood RNA from unsorted whole blood, while the DNeasy Blood & Tissue kit provided the germline DNA. Chronic HBV infection was present in the patients, and the patients were treatment-naive at sampling. Before surgery, four milliliters of peripheral blood were collected into K2EDTA tubes. The CDR3 holds 14 amino acids from the cysteine to the phenylalanine. The kept DNA is CDR3 alone, 42 bases in frame from the first base. V is clipped by 3 bases and J by 4 bases, and the sequence between their germline boundaries is 10 bases long. This receptor was identified in a man aged 35 to 55 with primary liver carcinoma and hepatitis B virus infection. The sample was peripheral blood. The chain is encoded by TRBV12-3 or TRBV12-4 joined to TRBJ1-5, with a weak D call of TRBD1 (5 bases match). The bases are TGTGCCAGCAGTTTGGTGGACAAGAATCAGCCCCAGCATTTT. Its translation is CASSLVDKNQPQHF.